This TCR beta chain was recovered during a study of blood T cells in healthy people across ages. With V trimmed by 5 bases and J by 0 bases, 13 bases remained unmatched. The germline gives CDR1 SGHTA, CDR2 FQGNSA. The CDR3 is made up of 18 amino acids. Through a sample-barcoded 5' primer and a J-beta primer mix, a second PCR was run for roughly 7 to 12 cycles. Each cDNA molecule, via a template-switch adaptor with 12 random nucleotides, was tagged. TCRdb used MiXCR to reprocess the 5' RACE reads, holding one entry per CDR3 protein. The data contain approximately 600,000 distinct CDR3 sequences, 58% of them singletons.

Material: blood. This TCR was recovered from a man in his 60s in good health. The chain has TRBV7-2 and TRBJ2-3; 8 bases agree with TRBD2. The CDR3 bases are TGTGCCAGCAGCCGTAGGATAGCGGGGACTCCTAGCACAGATACGCAGTATTTT. It specifies CASSRRIAGTPSTDTQYF.